The rows below give T cell receptor beta chains drawn from one sample of a study of T-cell memory formation after mild COVID-19. Using its own MiXCR run on the 5' RACE reads, TCRdb lists one record per CDR3 protein. Counted here are more than 120,000 distinct CDR3 sequences, 15% to 20% occurring once; the ten biggest clones make up around 2.4%. What was sequenced was PBMCs or a T cell subset sorted from them (not recorded which). The receptors were sampled from an adult woman who had mild COVID-19 (a few samples of this study predate the infection). Cell type and time point are not known. CDR3s include the opening cysteine and the closing phenylalanine or tryptophan. A D gene is named only where the DNA matches it firmly. Clone size appears in some rows only: once, few, many, or a class for an expanded clone.

size,J,D,V,CDR3,DNA
-,TRBJ1-1,-,TRBV30,CAWSVGRNTEAFF,TGTGCCTGGAGTGTAGGGAGGAACACTGAAGCTTTCTTT
few,TRBJ2-7,TRBD2,TRBV5-1,CASSLGSSGATYEQYF,TGCGCCAGCAGCTTGGGGTCTAGCGGGGCCACCTACGAGCAGTACTTC
few,TRBJ2-3,TRBD2,TRBV18,CASATAGGTDTQYF,TGTGCCAGCGCAACCGCGGGGGGCACAGATACGCAGTATTTT
-,TRBJ1-1,-,TRBV12-3/TRBV12-4,CASTPALGGGSTEAFF,TGTGCCAGCACACCAGCCCTCGGTGGTGGGAGCACTGAAGCTTTCTTT
few,TRBJ1-1,-,TRBV14,CASSQDQGTGTEAFF,TGTGCCAGCAGCCAAGATCAGGGAACGGGCACTGAAGCTTTCTTT
few,TRBJ2-5,-,TRBV20-1,CSASSPILTETQYF,TGCAGTGCTAGTTCTCCTATACTTACGGAGACCCAGTACTTC
-,TRBJ1-2,TRBD1,TRBV6-6,CASSRAGTEVNYGYTF,TGTGCCAGCAGTAGAGCCGGGACAGAGGTTAACTATGGCTACACCTTC
-,TRBJ2-6,-,TRBV2,CASSDNRVGANVLTF,TGTGCCAGCAGTGACAACAGGGTTGGGGCCAACGTCCTGACTTTC
many,TRBJ2-1,TRBD2,TRBV7-6,CASSLMSPGLGRKNEQFF,TGTGCCAGCAGCTTGATGAGTCCGGGACTAGGGCGAAAAAATGAGCAGTTCTTC
-,TRBJ2-5,-,TRBV29-1,CSVVFREYQETQYF,TGCAGCGTTGTGTTCCGGGAATACCAAGAGACCCAGTACTTC
few,TRBJ2-3,-,TRBV29-1,CSVGEPGGDTQYF,TGCAGCGTTGGGGAGCCCGGTGGAGATACGCAGTATTTT
few,TRBJ2-1,TRBD2,TRBV7-8,CASSLVDPTGGRIRNEQFF,TGTGCCAGCAGCTTAGTTGATCCGACGGGGGGGCGAATTAGGAATGAGCAGTTCTTC